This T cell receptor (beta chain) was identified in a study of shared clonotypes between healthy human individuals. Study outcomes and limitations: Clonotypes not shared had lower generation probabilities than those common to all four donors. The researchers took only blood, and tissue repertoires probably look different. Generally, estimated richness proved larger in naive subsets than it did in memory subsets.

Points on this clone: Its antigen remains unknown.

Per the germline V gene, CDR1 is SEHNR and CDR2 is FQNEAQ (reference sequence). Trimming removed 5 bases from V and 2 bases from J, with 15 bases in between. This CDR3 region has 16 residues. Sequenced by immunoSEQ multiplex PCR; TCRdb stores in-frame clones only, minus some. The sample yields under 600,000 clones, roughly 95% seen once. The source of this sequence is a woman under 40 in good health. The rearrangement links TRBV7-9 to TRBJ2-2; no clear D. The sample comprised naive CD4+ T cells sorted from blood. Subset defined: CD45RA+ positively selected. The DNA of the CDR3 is TGTGCCAGCAGCCCGCCGTCGGGCTCAAACACCGGGGAGCTGTTTTTT. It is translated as CASSPPSGSNTGELFF.